The 4 T cell receptor beta chains listed next were all sequenced from one sample in a study of identical twins. TCRdb reprocessed the 5' RACE reads with MiXCR, giving one entry per CDR3 protein. Among 570,000 or so distinct CDR3 sequences listed, just under 10% were seen once. The same data also contributed to another study, on yellow fever vaccine responses in identical twins.

The sample was PBMCs. The receptors here all came from a woman aged 18 to 35 in good health.

The V gene is TRBV23-1, the J gene TRBJ2-6; 14 bases are a match to TRBD2. TRBV23-1 falls under the ORF class, with uncertain function. The CDR3 is 18 residues long. Losses at the gene ends were 4 bases for V and 1 base for J; bases not matched to a gene: 3. CDR3 in DNA: TGCGCCAGCAGTCCCCGGACTAGCGGGAGGTCTGGGGCCAACGTCCTGACTTTC. This encodes CASSPRTSGRSGANVLTF.

At least ten counts were recorded for this clonotype. The rearrangement uses TRBV28 and TRBJ2-2; 14 positions agree with TRBD2. The CDR3 contains 19 residues. V was clipped by 3 bases and J by 4 bases; unmatched bases: 10. Germline V lookup: CDR1 MDHEN, CDR2 SYDVKM. For the CDR3, the DNA is TGTGCCAGCAGTTTGCCGGAGGGACTAGCGGGAGTTCCCACCGGGGAGCTGTTTTTT. This encodes CASSLPEGLAGVPTGELFF. Combining the CDR3 with reference TRBV28 and TRBJ2-2 gives the whole variable domain DVKVTQSSRYLVKRTGEKVFLECVQDMDHENMFWYRQDPGLGLRLIYFSYDVKMKEKGDIPEGYSVSREKKERFSLILESASTNQTSMYLCASSLPEGLAGVPTGELFFGEGSRLTVL.

The chain joins TRBV29-1 to TRBJ1-4, with 7 bases matching TRBD1. The V gene's germline CDR1 is SQVTM and CDR2 ANQGSEA. The ends lost 6 bases at V and 8 bases at J; junction bases unmatched: 9. This CDR3 has 13 residues. In DNA, the CDR3 is TGCAGCGTACGACAGGGCCCCTCCGAAAAACTGTTTTTT. As protein: CSVRQGPSEKLFF.

Here the CDR3 reads CASSPRSSGTDTQYF. CDR3 in DNA: TGTGCCAGCAGTCCGCGGTCTAGCGGCACAGATACGCAGTATTTT. The chain has TRBV2 and TRBJ2-3, with a tentative D call TRBD2 (6 bases). Germline CDR1 SNHLY, CDR2 FYNNEI. Trimming left V 5 bases short and J 1 base short, with 13 bases between. The CDR3 spans 15 residues.